Reported below is one T cell receptor beta chain. These data belong to a study of CD8+CD57+ T cells in acquired aplastic anemia. Genomic DNA acted as the template from which TCR beta VDJ combination and CDR3 sequence profiling were carried out. One entry per CDR3 protein, called by TCRdb with MiXCR from the reads. In the table there are some 130,000 distinct CDR3 sequences, 48% of which are singletons. The CDR3 runs 12 residues. The V gene lost 0 bases and the J gene lost 14 bases, with 13 bases spanning the gap. Germline CDR1 and CDR2: LNHNV and YYDKDF (reference sequence). This TCR came from a human donor in good health, serving as a control. Sequencing was done on a sample of sorted CD4+, CD8+, or CD8+CD57+ T cells (not recorded which) from PBMCs. The chain combines TRBV15 with TRBJ1-2; D unresolved. The CDR3: CATSRDHLVKTF. DNA for the CDR3: TGTGCCACCAGCAGAGATCATTTAGTCAAGACCTTC.